A single sample gave rise to the 15 T cell receptor beta chains below, sequenced in a study of blood T cell repertoires in COVID-19. Here immunoSEQ multiplex PCR was the method, and the copy in TCRdb shows in-frame clones only, minus some. Of about 330,000 clones in the sample, approximately 82% were seen once. Sequenced: peripheral blood. The receptors come from a woman aged 50 to 65 with acute or convalescent COVID-19.

The V gene is TRBV27, the J gene TRBJ1-1; D gene unclear. CDR1 MNHEY and CDR2 SMNVEV come from the germline V gene (reference sequence). This CDR3 comprises 13 residues. V lost 2 bases to trimming and J lost 8 bases, with 12 bases between them. The CDR3 reads CASSLRVGSEAFF. The CDR3 region has the DNA TGTGCCAGCAGTTTACGTGTTGGGAGCGAAGCTTTCTTT.

Remarks on this clone: At the DNA level, this CDR3 is encoded by other sequences in the same sample as well. The chain uses TRBV5-1 and TRBJ2-3; maybe TRBD1 (6 bases). The CDR3 length is 14 residues. V was clipped by 5 bases and J by 0 bases, with 10 bases between them. Germline V lookup: CDR1 SGHRS, CDR2 YFSETQ. CDR3: CASSSGTSTDTQYF. The DNA of the CDR3 is TGCGCCAGCAGTTCTGGGACAAGCACAGATACGCAGTATTTT.

V usage is TRBV12-3 or TRBV12-4 and J usage is TRBJ2-3; a possible D gene is TRBD2 (5 bases). Trimming stripped 4 bases from V and 7 bases from J, with 9 bases between. The length of the CDR3 is 12 residues. CDR3 in amino acids: CASSSEGYTQYF. CDR3 nucleotides: TGTGCCAGCAGTTCCGAGGGATATACGCAGTATTTT.

J is TRBJ1-6 and V is TRBV15, with 7 bases aligning to TRBD1. CDR3 length: 15 amino acids. Germline CDR1 LNHNV, CDR2 YYDKDF (reference sequence). Trimming cost V 3 bases and J 7 bases; bases outside gene matches: 6. CDR3 in amino acids: CATSRRDSLNSPLHF. CDR3 sequence (DNA): TGTGCCACCAGCAGGCGGGACAGTCTGAATTCACCCCTCCACTTT. The variable domain in full, with the rest retrieved from reference TRBV15 and TRBJ1-6, is DAMVIQNPRYQVTQFGKPVTLSCSQTLNHNVMYWYQQKSSQAPKLLFHYYDKDFNNEADTPDNFQSRRPNTSFCFLDIRSPGLGDTAMYLCATSRRDSLNSPLHFGNGTRLTVT.

The CDR3 coding sequence is TGTGCCTGGAGGCTTCAGTCAGGGGGAAGGTATGGCTACACCTTC. Translation gives CAWRLQSGGRYGYTF. This chain connects TRBV30 to TRBJ1-2; 7 bases match TRBD1. The CDR3 runs to 15 residues. Losses at the gene ends were 3 bases for V and 5 bases for J; bases not matched to a gene: 12. The V gene's germline CDR1 is GTSNPN and CDR2 SVGIG (reference sequence).

The rearrangement uses TRBV9 and TRBJ1-4; perhaps TRBD1 as D (5 bases). Germline V gives CDR1 SGDLS, CDR2 YYNGEE. V was pared by 4 bases and J by 3 bases, with 13 bases between. CDR3 length: 15 amino acids. The CDR3 sequence: CASSPRAGSNEKLFF. CDR3 coding DNA: TGTGCCAGCAGCCCCCGAGCAGGGTCTAATGAAAAACTGTTTTTT.

V gene TRBV5-4 combines with J gene TRBJ1-3; D not resolved. V was cut by 4 bases and J by 6 bases, with 17 bases left in between. Germline values: CDR1 SGHNT, CDR2 YYREEE (reference sequence). The CDR3 has 15 residues. The chain's CDR3 is CASSPFAGGENTIYF. Written as DNA, the CDR3 is TGTGCCAGCAGCCCCTTTGCGGGCGGGGAAAACACCATATATTTT.

Only one count was recorded for this clone. The gene calls are TRBV3-1 (or the pseudogene TRBV3-2) and TRBJ1-2; D is undetermined. The length of the CDR3 is 14 residues. Germline lookup yields CDR1 LGHDT and CDR2 YNNKEL (reference sequence). Trimming took off 1 base at V and 7 bases at J, with 13 bases between the two ends. CDR3: CASSQGHVTSGYTF. CDR3 bases: TGTGCCAGCAGCCAAGGACACGTCACTAGTGGCTACACCTTC.

The rearrangement uses TRBV20-1 and TRBJ1-2, with a tentative D call TRBD1 (5 bases). V lost 3 bases and J lost 4, with 15 bases in between. The CDR3 runs to 14 residues. CDR1 DFQATT and CDR2 SNEGSKA come from the germline V gene (reference sequence). The CDR3 loop reads CSASLATGFYGYTF. For the CDR3, the DNA is TGCAGTGCTAGTTTGGCAACAGGCTTCTATGGCTACACCTTC.

The chain combines TRBV12-3 or TRBV12-4 with TRBJ2-5, with TRBD1 as a possible D gene (5 bases). Trimming left V 4 bases short and J 1 base short, with 7 bases between. This CDR3 is 13 amino acids long. The CDR3 nucleotides are TGTGCCAGCAGTTGGGGCGTCCAAGAGACCCAGTACTTC. It codes for CASSWGVQETQYF.

The V call is TRBV20-1, the J call TRBJ2-1; no clear D. Germline CDR1 is DFQATT and CDR2 is SNEGSKA (reference sequence). V shed 3 bases and J shed 11 bases, with 14 bases lying between them. The CDR3 covers 12 residues. The CDR3 sequence: CSASRGSNKQFF. CDR3 bases: TGCAGTGCTAGTCGCGGATCTAACAAGCAGTTCTTC.

The chain carries TRBV5-1 and TRBJ2-3; D might be TRBD1 (5 bases). Trimming took off 0 bases at V and 5 bases at J, with 10 bases between the two ends. Germline assignment: CDR1 SGHRS and CDR2 YFSETQ. The length of the CDR3 is 14 residues. The CDR3 DNA is TGCGCCAGCAGCTTGGCTCAGGGAATAGATACGCAGTATTTT. This codes for CASSLAQGIDTQYF.

The chain couples TRBV18 to TRBJ1-6, with a possible D match to TRBD1 (6 bases). This CDR3 spans 17 amino acids. Deletions cut 3 bases from V and 0 bases from J, with 12 bases between. The germline V gene has CDR1 KGHSH and CDR2 LQKENI. The DNA of the CDR3 is TGTGCCAGCTCACCGGACAGCTCTTTCTCCTATAATTCACCCCTCCACTTT. It yields the protein CASSPDSSFSYNSPLHF.

In its sample, this clone was seen once. This chain uses TRBV4-2 with TRBJ1-2, with no clear D. CDR1 is LGHNA, CDR2 YNFKEQ, per germline. Trimming left V 4 bases short and J 2 bases short, with 11 bases between. This CDR3 has 14 residues. CDR3 sequence: CASSPEQTNYGYTF. In DNA, the CDR3 is TGTGCCAGCAGCCCAGAACAGACCAACTATGGCTACACCTTC.

This chain links TRBV12-5 with TRBJ2-1; TRBD2 matches 11 bases. The ends lost 3 bases at V and 7 bases at J; junction bases unmatched: 8. In germline, CDR1 is LGHNT, CDR2 FRNRAP. The CDR3 is made up of 16 amino acids. CDR3 amino acids: CASGLTLAGEVNEQFF. The CDR3 bases are TGTGCTAGTGGTTTAACACTAGCGGGAGAGGTTAATGAGCAGTTCTTC.